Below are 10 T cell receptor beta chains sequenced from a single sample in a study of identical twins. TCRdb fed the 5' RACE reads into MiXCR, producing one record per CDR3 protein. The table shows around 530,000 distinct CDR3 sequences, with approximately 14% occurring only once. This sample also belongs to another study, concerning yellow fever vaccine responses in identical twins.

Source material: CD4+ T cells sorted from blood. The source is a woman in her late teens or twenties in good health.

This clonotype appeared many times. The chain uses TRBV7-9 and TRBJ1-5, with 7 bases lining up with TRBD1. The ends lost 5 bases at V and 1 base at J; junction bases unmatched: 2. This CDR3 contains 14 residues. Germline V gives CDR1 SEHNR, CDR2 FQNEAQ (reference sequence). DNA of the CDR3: TGTGCCAGCAGCCCGACAGGGAGCAATCAGCCCCAGCATTTT. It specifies CASSPTGSNQPQHF.

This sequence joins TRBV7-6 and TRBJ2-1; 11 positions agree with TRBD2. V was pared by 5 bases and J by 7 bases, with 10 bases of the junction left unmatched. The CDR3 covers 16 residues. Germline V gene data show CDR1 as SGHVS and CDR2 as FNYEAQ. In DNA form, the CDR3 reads TGTGCCAGCAGCCTCCATCCTAGCGGGGGGCAAAATGAGCAGTTCTTC. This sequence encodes CASSLHPSGGQNEQFF.

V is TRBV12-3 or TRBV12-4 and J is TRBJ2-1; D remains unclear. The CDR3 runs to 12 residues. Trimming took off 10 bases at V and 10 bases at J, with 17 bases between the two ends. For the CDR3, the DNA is TGTGCCACCCGGCCGTACGTAGACGAGCAGTTCTTC. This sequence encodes CATRPYVDEQFF.

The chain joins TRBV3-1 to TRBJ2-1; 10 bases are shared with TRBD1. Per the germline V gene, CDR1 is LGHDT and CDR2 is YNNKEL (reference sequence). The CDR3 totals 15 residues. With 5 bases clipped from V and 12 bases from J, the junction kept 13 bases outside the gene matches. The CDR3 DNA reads TGTGCCAGCAGCTTAGGGACAGGGGCAGGAAAGGGGCAGTTCTTC. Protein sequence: CASSLGTGAGKGQFF.

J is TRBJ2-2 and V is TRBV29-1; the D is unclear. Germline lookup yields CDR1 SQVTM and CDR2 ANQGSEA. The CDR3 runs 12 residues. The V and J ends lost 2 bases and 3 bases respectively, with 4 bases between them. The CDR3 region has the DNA TGCAGCGTTGAAAGGGACACCGGGGAGCTGTTTTTT. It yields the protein CSVERDTGELFF.

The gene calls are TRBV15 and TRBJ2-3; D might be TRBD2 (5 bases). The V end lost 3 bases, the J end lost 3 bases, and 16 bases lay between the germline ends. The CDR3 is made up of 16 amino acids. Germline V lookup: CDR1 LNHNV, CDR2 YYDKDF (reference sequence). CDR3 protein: CATSSVGLLRTDTQYF. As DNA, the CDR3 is TGTGCCACCAGCAGTGTAGGACTCCTGAGGACAGATACGCAGTATTTT.

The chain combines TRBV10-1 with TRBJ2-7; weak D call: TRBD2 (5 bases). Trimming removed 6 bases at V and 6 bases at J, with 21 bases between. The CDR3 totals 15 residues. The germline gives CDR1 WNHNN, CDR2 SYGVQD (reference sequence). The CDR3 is CASRSDGEDRGEQYV. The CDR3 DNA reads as TGCGCCAGCAGAAGCGACGGAGAAGATCGGGGCGAGCAGTACGTC.

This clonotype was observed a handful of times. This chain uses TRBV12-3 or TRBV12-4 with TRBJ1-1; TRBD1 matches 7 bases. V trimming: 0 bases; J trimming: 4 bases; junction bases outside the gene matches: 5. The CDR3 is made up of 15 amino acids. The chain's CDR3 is CASSLADRVGTEAFF. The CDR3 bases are TGTGCCAGCAGTTTAGCCGACAGGGTGGGCACTGAAGCTTTCTTT.

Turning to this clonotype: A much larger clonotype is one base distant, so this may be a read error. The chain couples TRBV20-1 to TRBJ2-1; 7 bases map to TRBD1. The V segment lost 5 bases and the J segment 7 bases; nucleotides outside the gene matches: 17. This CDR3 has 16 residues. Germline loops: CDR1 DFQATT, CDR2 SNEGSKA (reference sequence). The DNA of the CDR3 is TGCAGTGCTCGTGATCCCCGGGACAGCACCCTAAATGAGCAGTTCTTC. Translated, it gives CSARDPRDSTLNEQFF.

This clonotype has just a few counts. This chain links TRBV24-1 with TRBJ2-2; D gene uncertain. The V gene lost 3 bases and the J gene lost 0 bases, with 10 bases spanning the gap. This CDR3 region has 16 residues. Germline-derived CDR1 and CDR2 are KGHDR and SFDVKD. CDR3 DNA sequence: TGTGCCACCAGTGATCACGGCAGTTCGAACACCGGGGAGCTGTTTTTT. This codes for CATSDHGSSNTGELFF.